The rows below give T cell receptor beta chains drawn from one sample of a study of cytomegalovirus exposure and HLA in healthy donors. TCRdb keeps only in-frame clones here, not all; method: immunoSEQ multiplex PCR. The sample yields under 200,000 clones, just under 80% seen once. The sample taken for sequencing was PBMCs. The receptor set was obtained from a woman aged 45-60 years in good health and CMV-seropositive. Both conserved end residues are part of each CDR3. Fields, in order: J gene, V gene, clone size, D gene, CDR3 protein, CDR3 DNA. The D gene is left open where the match is weak. Where a row states a size, it is once, few, many or the class of an expanded clone; other rows omit it.

TRBJ1-6 | TRBV18 | - | - | CASSPPSQGLASPLHF | TGTGCCAGCTCACCACCGAGCCAGGGGTTGGCTTCACCCCTCCACTTT
TRBJ1-6 | TRBV14 | - | TRBD1 | CASSQDPGGYNSPLHF | TGTGCCAGCAGCCAAGATCCAGGGGGTTATAATTCACCCCTCCACTTT
TRBJ2-7 | TRBV19 | - | - | CASSIGQSSSYEQYF | TGTGCCAGTAGTATCGGACAGTCCAGCTCCTACGAGCAGTACTTC
TRBJ1-1 | TRBV20-1 | once | - | CSSTGNTEAFF | TGCAGTTCCACTGGGAACACTGAAGCTTTCTTT
TRBJ2-1 | TRBV29-1 | - | - | CSVQQGSYNEQFF | TGCAGCGTGCAACAGGGATCCTACAATGAGCAGTTCTTC
TRBJ2-7 | TRBV19 | once | TRBD1 | CASSQMGGRTGGFYEQYF | TGTGCCAGTAGTCAGATGGGAGGCAGGACAGGGGGCTTCTACGAGCAGTACTTC
TRBJ2-1 | TRBV7-2 | - | - | CASSLGERRGGNEQFF | TGTGCCAGCAGCTTAGGGGAGCGGCGAGGGGGCAATGAGCAGTTCTTC
TRBJ2-7 | TRBV4-3 | - | - | CASSQESRARSYEQYF | TGCGCCAGCAGCCAAGAATCGCGGGCCCGATCCTACGAGCAGTACTTC
TRBJ1-1 | TRBV27 | - | - | CASSLGQQNTEAFF | TGTGCCAGCAGTTTAGGGCAGCAGAACACTGAAGCTTTCTTT
TRBJ1-3 | TRBV7-2 | - | - | CASSLGRGGSGNTIYF | TGTGCCAGCAGCTTAGGGAGAGGGGGCTCTGGAAACACCATATATTTT
TRBJ2-4 | TRBV11-3 | few | - | CASSLDEGNIQYF | TGTGCCAGCAGCTTAGATGAGGGAAACATTCAGTACTTC
TRBJ1-1 | TRBV6-5 | - | - | CASTSRRGEAFF | TGTGCCAGCACCTCACGGAGGGGAGAAGCTTTCTTT
TRBJ2-5 | TRBV30 | - | TRBD1 | CAWTTGVATQYF | TGTGCCTGGACCACAGGGGTCGCGACCCAGTACTTC
TRBJ1-3 | TRBV21-1 | few | - | CASSKAGSGTGRGTGNTIYF | TGTGCCAGCAGCAAAGCAGGGTCTGGGACAGGGAGAGGAACTGGAAACACCATATATTTT
TRBJ1-5 | TRBV14 | - | TRBD1 | CASSPRTGGGQPQHF | TGTGCCAGCAGCCCTCGGACAGGCGGTGGTCAGCCCCAGCATTTT
TRBJ2-7 | TRBV7-9 | - | - | CASSRKTGSSYEQYF | TGTGCCAGCAGCCGAAAGACGGGGAGCTCCTACGAGCAGTACTTC
TRBJ2-1 | TRBV7-9 | - | TRBD2 | CASRWGGRASNEQFF | TGTGCCAGCCGATGGGGCGGGAGGGCAAGCAATGAGCAGTTCTTC
TRBJ1-1 | TRBV7-9 | - | TRBD1 | CASSRDRDTEAFF | TGTGCCAGCAGCAGGGACAGGGATACTGAAGCTTTCTTT
TRBJ1-4 | TRBV7-9 | - | - | CASTMVQGRGEKLFF | TGTGCCAGCACCATGGTACAGGGACGAGGTGAAAAACTGTTTTTT
TRBJ1-1 | TRBV9 | - | TRBD1 | CASTKGQRNTEAFF | TGTGCCAGCACCAAGGGACAGAGGAACACTGAAGCTTTCTTT
TRBJ1-5 | TRBV7-2 | - | - | CASSLADWGAQHF | TGTGCCAGCAGCTTAGCGGACTGGGGAGCCCAGCATTTT
TRBJ1-2 | TRBV28 | - | TRBD1 | CASSLSGQGVNGYTF | TGTGCCAGCAGTTTATCGGGACAGGGAGTGAATGGCTACACCTTC
TRBJ2-2 | TRBV7-2 | - | - | CASSLSSGVNTGELFF | TGTGCCAGCAGCTTATCGTCAGGGGTCAACACCGGGGAGCTGTTTTTT
TRBJ2-7 | TRBV25-1 | few | TRBD2 | CASGLANSYEQYF | TGTGCCAGCGGACTAGCCAACTCCTACGAGCAGTACTTC
TRBJ2-7 | TRBV6-5 | - | - | CASSSPIRAGKNEQYF | TGTGCCAGCAGTTCCCCAATCCGGGCAGGGAAAAACGAGCAGTACTTC
TRBJ1-4 | TRBV6-6 | - | TRBD1 | CATKPAQGAFNEKLFF | TGTGCCACCAAACCGGCCCAGGGGGCGTTTAATGAAAAACTGTTTTTT
TRBJ2-3 | TRBV7-3 | - | - | CASSLTADRGLRDTQYF | TGTGCCAGCAGCTTAACCGCTGATCGGGGACTGCGAGATACGCAGTATTTT
TRBJ2-5 | TRBV5-1 | - | TRBD2 | CASSLLAGGQETQYF | TGCGCCAGCAGCTTGCTAGCGGGGGGGCAAGAGACCCAGTACTTC
TRBJ1-1 | TRBV2 | few | - | CASSAYSAIAAFF | TGTGCCAGCAGTGCTTACAGTGCCATCGCGGCTTTCTTT